Listed below are T cell receptor beta chains from one sample, sequenced in a study of Graves' ophthalmopathy and Graves' hyperthyroidism. TCRdb analysed the multiplex PCR reads with MiXCR anew, one entry per CDR3 protein. The sample comprises 200,000 to 250,000 distinct CDR3 sequences, under 30% of which are singletons, and 9.1% rests with the top ten. Sequences were obtained from peripheral blood. The receptors stem from a man aged 50 to 59 with Graves' ophthalmopathy. The CDR3 runs from the conserved cysteine through the conserved F or W. D genes are given only for firm matches. Clone size is not always given. Where it is, it says once, few, many or a class for expanded clones.

CDR3nt,CDR3aa,abundance,d_gene,j_gene,v_gene,len
TGCGCCAGCAGCTCGGCGGGCCACTCCTACGAGCAGTACTTC,CASSSAGHSYEQYF,many,.,TRBJ2-7,TRBV5-1,14
TGTGCCAGCAGTGCACTAGCGGGAGAAAAGAACACCGGGGAGCTGTTTTTT,CASSALAGEKNTGELFF,.,TRBD2,TRBJ2-2,TRBV6-4,17
TGTGCCAGCAGGGTTCCCTCGGGACTAGCTTCCTACGAGCAGTACTTC,CASRVPSGLASYEQYF,.,TRBD2,TRBJ2-7,TRBV6-1,16
TGTGCCAGCAAGGGGGTAGGGTCCTACGAGCAGTACTTC,CASKGVGSYEQYF,many,.,TRBJ2-7,TRBV11-2,13
TGTGCCAGCACACAGGCCAACGTCCTGACTTTC,CASTQANVLTF,many,.,TRBJ2-6,TRBV7-8,11
TGTGCCAGCAGTTACCCCGCTACGGGGGGCTACGAGCAGTACTTC,CASSYPATGGYEQYF,many,TRBD2,TRBJ2-7,TRBV6-2/TRBV6-3,15
TGTGCCAGCAGTTCAATCCGGGACAGGGGTTATCAGCCCCAGCATTTT,CASSSIRDRGYQPQHF,many,TRBD1,TRBJ1-5,TRBV6-5,16
TGTGCCAGCAGTTTACAGGCAGGACATCAGCCCCAGCATTTT,CASSLQAGHQPQHF,.,.,TRBJ1-5,TRBV28,14
TGTGCCAGCAGCTTAGTCTCCGGGGGCGCGAAGCCCCAGCATTTT,CASSLVSGGAKPQHF,many,.,TRBJ1-5,TRBV7-2,15
TGTGCCAGTAGTATACGCAGGGTCCCGGGGGAGACCCAGTACTTC,CASSIRRVPGETQYF,many,.,TRBJ2-5,TRBV19,15
TGTGCCAGTAATGTGGGTGAGGAGACCCAGTACTTC,CASNVGEETQYF,.,.,TRBJ2-5,TRBV19,12
TGTGCCAGCAGCTCAACAGGGGTTGGCTACACCTTC,CASSSTGVGYTF,.,TRBD1,TRBJ1-2,TRBV11-3,12
TGTGCTAGTGGGTCCTATCCCAGCGAGATACACTCCTACGAGCAGTACTTC,CASGSYPSEIHSYEQYF,.,.,TRBJ2-7,TRBV12-5,17
TGCGCCAGCAGCCGAGCGGGAGAGCAAGAGACCCAGTACTTC,CASSRAGEQETQYF,.,TRBD2,TRBJ2-5,TRBV5-1,14
TGTGCCAGCAGGAATCAGGGTGGGTCCGAGCAGTACTTC,CASRNQGGSEQYF,many,.,TRBJ2-7,TRBV2,13
TGTGCCAGCAGTGAAGCTGGACAGGGGAATAATTCACCCCTCCACTTT,CASSEAGQGNNSPLHF,many,TRBD1,TRBJ1-6,TRBV6-1,16
TGCAGTGCTAGTCGCAGGGCTGGCAATGAGCAGTTCTTC,CSASRRAGNEQFF,.,.,TRBJ2-1,TRBV20-1,13
TGTGCCAGCAGCTCTATCTGGGGGCTCAACGGGCAGTACTTC,CASSSIWGLNGQYF,.,.,TRBJ2-7,TRBV11-2,14
TGTGCCAGCAGTTACTCGGCATACAGGGATGGTGGCTACACCTTC,CASSYSAYRDGGYTF,many,.,TRBJ1-2,TRBV6-5,15
TGTGCCAGCAGTTACGAATTCCCGCTTGCGGGGGGCCATTCGAACACCGGGGAGCTGTTTTTT,CASSYEFPLAGGHSNTGELFF,.,TRBD2,TRBJ2-2,TRBV6-2/TRBV6-3,21
TGTGCCAGCAGCCCCCCGCAGCTGAACACTGAAGCTTTCTTT,CASSPPQLNTEAFF,.,.,TRBJ1-1,TRBV12-3/TRBV12-4,14
TGTGCCAGCAGCCTCTCTACAGGGCAGACTGAAGCTTTCTTT,CASSLSTGQTEAFF,.,.,TRBJ1-1,TRBV12-3/TRBV12-4,14
TGTGCCACCAGTGATAGCTTAGACAGGAGACCCTCCTACGAGCAGTACTTC,CATSDSLDRRPSYEQYF,.,.,TRBJ2-7,TRBV24-1,17
TGTGCCACCAGCAGAGAACTACGGACAGGTACCACCGGGGAGCTGTTTTTT,CATSRELRTGTTGELFF,many,TRBD1,TRBJ2-2,TRBV15,17
TGTGCCAGCAGTTTAACCCAAGCGGGAGGACAAGAGACCCAGTACTTC,CASSLTQAGGQETQYF,many,TRBD2,TRBJ2-5,TRBV27,16
TGTGCCAGTAGTGCCGATAGAGGTACTGAAGCTTTCTTT,CASSADRGTEAFF,.,.,TRBJ1-1,TRBV19,13
TGTGCCAGTAGCCACGGGCTAACCAATCAGCCCCAGCATTTT,CASSHGLTNQPQHF,.,.,TRBJ1-5,TRBV19,14
TGTGCCAGCAGTTTTGGGGGCGCATTCTACGAGCAGTACTTC,CASSFGGAFYEQYF,many,.,TRBJ2-7,TRBV28,14
TGTGCCAGCAGCTTACCCGGATCCAACTCCTACGAGCAGTACTTC,CASSLPGSNSYEQYF,many,.,TRBJ2-7,TRBV7-2,15
TGTGCCAGCAGTTATCGGGGGGACGGGGAGCTGTTTTTT,CASSYRGDGELFF,many,TRBD2,TRBJ2-2,TRBV6-2/TRBV6-3,13
TGCAGTGCTAGAAATTCAGGAGCTTTCTTT,CSARNSGAFF,many,.,TRBJ1-1,TRBV20-1,10
TGTGCCAGCAGGACGGAAGGCTTCGGGAGCTCCTACGAGCAGTACTTC,CASRTEGFGSSYEQYF,.,.,TRBJ2-7,TRBV6-1,16
TGTGCCAGCACCGCCCTCCCATACTCCGATTACGAGCAGTACTTC,CASTALPYSDYEQYF,many,.,TRBJ2-7,TRBV6-5,15
TGTGCCAGCGGGACGGGACCGGCGAACGAGCAGTACTTC,CASGTGPANEQYF,.,.,TRBJ2-7,TRBV7-9,13
TGCGCCAGCAGCACCACAGGGTATAATCAGCCCCAGCATTTT,CASSTTGYNQPQHF,many,.,TRBJ1-5,TRBV4-1,14
TGCAGTGCCATAACCGGGTCAGGGACCTACGAGCAGTACTTC,CSAITGSGTYEQYF,many,.,TRBJ2-7,TRBV20-1,14
TGTGCCAGCAGTATCCCGGGACAGGAGACGAATTACTATGGCTACACCTTC,CASSIPGQETNYYGYTF,many,TRBD1,TRBJ1-2,TRBV28,17
TGTGCCAGCAGAACATCTCCGAGCTCCTACGAGCGGTACTTC,CASRTSPSSYERYF,.,.,TRBJ2-7,TRBV6-1,14
TGTGCCAGCAGTGTTAATCCCGACAGGGAAGAGACCCAGTACTTC,CASSVNPDREETQYF,.,TRBD1,TRBJ2-5,TRBV6-1,15
TGTGCCAGCAGGACCAATAACGGCGAGCAGTACTTC,CASRTNNGEQYF,many,.,TRBJ2-7,TRBV6-6,12
TGTGCCATCACAGGGGGGAGTAGCTCCTACGAGCAGTACTTC,CAITGGSSSYEQYF,many,.,TRBJ2-7,TRBV10-3,14
TGTGCCAGCAGTGTCGCCGGGGTGGCACCCCTCCACTTT,CASSVAGVAPLHF,many,.,TRBJ1-6,TRBV6-1,13
TGCGCCAGCAGCTCTCCGGGACTAGTGTACGAGCAGTACTTC,CASSSPGLVYEQYF,many,TRBD2,TRBJ2-7,TRBV5-1,14
TGCGCCAGCAGCCAAGATGGTCAGACAGGGAGCTCCTACGAGCAGTACTTC,CASSQDGQTGSSYEQYF,many,TRBD1,TRBJ2-7,TRBV4-1,17
TGTGCCAGCAGTCGACGGTACACCGGGGAGCTGTTTTTT,CASSRRYTGELFF,many,.,TRBJ2-2,TRBV28,13
TGTGCCAGCAGCGTAGGACACCCGAGTGAAGCCATCCTCTTT,CASSVGHPSEAILF,.,.,TRBJ1-1,TRBV9,14
TGTGCCAGCAGTTGGGGGCAGGGGGCTGGTGAGACCCAGTACTTC,CASSWGQGAGETQYF,many,TRBD1,TRBJ2-5,TRBV12-3/TRBV12-4,15